This T cell receptor beta chain emerged from a study of cytomegalovirus exposure and HLA in healthy donors. Germline V CDR1 and CDR2: SGHDN, FVKESK. With 1 base removed from V and 2 bases from J, the gap between germline ends came to 13 bases. This CDR3 is built from 16 residues. The PCR contained 60 Vbeta and 13 Jbeta primers. Profiled with immunoSEQ multiplex PCR; TCRdb holds only in-frame clones, not every one. This sample has around 85,000 clones, with 80% found just once. This clone was seen a single time. The chain has TRBV14 and TRBJ2-3, with a weak D call TRBD1 (6 bases). The sequencing sample was made of PBMCs. This clonotype was sampled from a man aged 25 to 40 in good health and CMV-seronegative. CDR3 sequence (DNA): TGTGCCAGCAGCCAAGGTCCGACAGGACTCACAGATACGCAGTATTTT. Residues: CASSQGPTGLTDTQYF.